Only a few counts were recorded for the clone carrying this T cell receptor beta chain. PCR was performed a second time for about 7 to 11 cycles using a sample-barcoded 5' primer and a J-beta primer mix. TCRdb independently ran MiXCR on the 5' RACE reads; one entry per CDR3 protein. The sample lists hundreds of thousands of distinct CDR3 sequences; roughly 64% were seen once. These data are taken from a study of blood T cells in healthy people across ages. This TCR was recovered from a man aged 30 to 45 in good health. Material for sequencing was blood.

CDR3 loop: CASSSSIWGKAKNIQYF. CDR3 sequence (DNA): TGTGCCAGCAGCTCGTCAATCTGGGGAAAAGCCAAAAACATTCAGTACTTC. The chain couples TRBV7-9 to TRBJ2-4; no reliable D call. Germline V lookup: CDR1 SEHNR, CDR2 FQNEAQ (reference sequence). The CDR3 is 17 amino acids. The V gene lost 4 bases and the J gene lost 0 bases, with 16 bases spanning the gap.